The 28 T cell receptor beta chains given below trace back to one sample, sequenced in a study of T-cell memory formation after mild COVID-19. In TCRdb, the 5' RACE reads were re-called with MiXCR into one record per CDR3 protein. The sample has 250,000 to 350,000 distinct CDR3 sequences, 16% seen once; the top ten hold roughly 25%. Sequenced material: PBMCs or a T cell subset sorted from them (not recorded which). The source of these receptors is a young man who had mild COVID-19 (a few samples of this study predate the infection). Cell type and time point are not known.

This clonotype was recorded once. The chain couples TRBV11-2 to TRBJ2-3, with 9 nucleotides matching TRBD2. The CDR3 runs 14 residues. Unmatched junction bases numbered 9, after V lost 10 bases and J lost 4 bases. Germline V gives CDR1 SGHAT, CDR2 FQNNGV. The CDR3 bases are TGTGCCACCACAGGACTAGCGCTGGCAGATACGCAGTATTTT. As protein: CATTGLALADTQYF.

The V call is TRBV6-5, the J call TRBJ2-2; no firm D call. CDR3 length: 16 amino acids. Trimming stripped 5 bases from V and 1 base from J, with 14 bases between. The germline V gene encodes CDR1 MNHEY and CDR2 SVGAGI. This chain's CDR3 is CASSVGWIGNTGELFF. The CDR3, as DNA: TGTGCCAGCAGTGTAGGATGGATCGGGAACACCGGGGAGCTGTTTTTT.

This clonotype was observed a few times. The rearrangement links TRBV20-1 to TRBJ2-5; unclear D gene. V was cut by 3 bases and J by 6 bases, with 11 bases left in between. The CDR3 totals 12 residues. Germline values: CDR1 DFQATT, CDR2 SNEGSKA (reference sequence). The DNA of the CDR3 is TGCAGTGCTAGTCTACCCCCCCAGACCCAGTACTTC. Translating gives CSASLPPQTQYF.

J is TRBJ2-7 and V is TRBV28; D gene ambiguous. The CDR3 length is 14 residues. V was cut by 5 bases and J by 2 bases, with 13 bases left in between. Germline-derived CDR1 and CDR2 are MDHEN and SYDVKM. CDR3 sequence reads: CASSTPYRTYEQYV. The DNA of the CDR3 is TGTGCCAGCAGTACACCGTACCGGACCTACGAGCAGTACGTC.

This clonotype has just a few counts. This chain joins TRBV7-2 and TRBJ2-6; D remains unclear. CDR1 is SGHTA, CDR2 FQGNSA, per germline. The CDR3 runs 15 residues. The germline V and J ends were trimmed by 2 bases and 4 bases, with 9 bases remaining between them. The CDR3: CASSLRARGANVLTF. The DNA of the CDR3 is TGTGCCAGCAGCTTAAGGGCGAGAGGGGCCAACGTCCTGACTTTC.

This sequence joins TRBV7-8 and TRBJ2-1, with 10 positions matching TRBD2. The germline CDR1 and CDR2 sequences are SGHVS and FQNEAQ. The CDR3 loop spans 16 amino acids. Trimming took 3 bases from V and 5 from J; bases not matched to a gene: 7. This CDR3 is CASSFETSGYDNEQFF. The CDR3 DNA is TGTGCCAGCAGCTTCGAGACTAGCGGGTACGACAATGAGCAGTTCTTC.

The V and J genes are TRBV5-6 and TRBJ2-7; 9 positions agree with TRBD1. In germline, CDR1 is SGHDT, CDR2 YYEEEE. The V segment lost 4 bases and the J segment 3 bases; nucleotides outside the gene matches: 5. The CDR3 spans 14 residues. The CDR3: CASSGRDRDYEQYV. The CDR3 coding sequence is TGTGCCAGCAGCGGAAGGGACAGGGACTACGAGCAGTACGTC.

This clonotype was seen more than once but under ten times. The rearrangement joins TRBV5-6 to TRBJ2-1, with D possibly TRBD2 on 6 matching bases. V was shortened by 0 bases and J by 9 bases, with 16 bases between the two germline ends. Germline-derived CDR1 and CDR2 are SGHDT and YYEEEE. CDR3 length equals 15 residues. In DNA form, the CDR3 reads TGTGCCAGCAGCTTGGACGGGGGTCAGAGCTTTGAGCAGTTCTTC. Translated: CASSLDGGQSFEQFF.

The chain has TRBV7-9 and TRBJ2-5, with 8 positions matching TRBD1. The CDR3 sequence is 15 residues long. The germline gives CDR1 SEHNR, CDR2 FQNEAQ (reference sequence). The V gene end was trimmed by 5 bases and the J gene end by 4 bases; junction bases not matched to a gene: 9. In nucleotides, the CDR3 is TGTGCCAGCAGCCGGCGTCAGGGGGCCCTAGAGACCCAGTACTTC. This gives the protein CASSRRQGALETQYF.

This clonotype came up a few times. This chain uses TRBV12-3 or TRBV12-4 with TRBJ2-5; D not certain. Trimming pared 0 bases from V and 0 bases from J, leaving 8 bases between. The CDR3 is 15 amino acids. This chain's CDR3 is CASSLARRHQETQYF. The CDR3 region has the DNA TGTGCCAGCAGTTTAGCGCGAAGGCACCAAGAGACCCAGTACTTC.

J is TRBJ1-2 and V is TRBV18, with 9 bases lining up with TRBD1. Unmatched junction bases numbered 12, after V lost 5 bases and J lost 8 bases. The CDR3 runs to 15 residues. Germline V gives CDR1 KGHSH, CDR2 LQKENI. The CDR3 DNA follows: TGTGCCAGCTCATCAAACCGGGACAGGGTTCGGGGCTACACCTTC. Its translation is CASSSNRDRVRGYTF.

This chain connects TRBV5-6 to TRBJ1-2; D is uncertain. This CDR3 is 13 amino acids long. Per the germline V gene, CDR1 is SGHDT and CDR2 is YYEEEE. The ends were cut back, 4 bases at V and 1 base at J, with 8 bases in the middle. CDR3 bases: TGTGCCAGCAGCCACGACCTTAACTATGGCTACACCTTC. Translated, it gives CASSHDLNYGYTF.

This clonotype was seen only a few times. The chain is built from TRBV5-1 and TRBJ1-1, with 9 bases aligning to TRBD1. CDR1 SGHRS and CDR2 YFSETQ come from the germline V gene. The CDR3 extends over 14 amino acids. V was clipped by 4 bases and J by 4 bases; unmatched bases: 5. The chain's CDR3 is CASSEQGAGTEAFF. Here the CDR3 DNA reads TGCGCCAGCAGCGAACAGGGGGCCGGCACTGAAGCTTTCTTT.

This chain connects TRBV2 to TRBJ2-1; perhaps TRBD2 as D (5 bases). CDR3 length: 13 amino acids. The germline CDR1 and CDR2 sequences are SNHLY and FYNNEI. The V gene lost 10 bases and the J gene lost 9 bases, with 19 bases spanning the gap. CDR3 DNA sequence: TGTGCCACCCTCCCCGGGATAGGAGCTGAGCAGTTCTTC. Its translation is CATLPGIGAEQFF.

In its sample, this clonotype was seen a few times. In nucleotides, the CDR3 is TGCAGCGTTTGGGGCCAGAACACCGGGGAGCTGTTTTTT. This translates into CSVWGQNTGELFF. The V and J genes are TRBV29-1 and TRBJ2-2; D may be TRBD1 (5 bases). The V end lost 5 bases, the J end lost 1 base, and 8 bases lay between the germline ends. From germline, CDR1 is SQVTM and CDR2 ANQGSEA. This CDR3 region has 13 residues.

As concerns this clonotype: With a much larger clone just one base away, this may be a read error. The chain combines TRBV6-2 or TRBV6-3 with TRBJ2-7; TRBD2 matches 15 bases. This CDR3 spans 15 amino acids. Germline V CDR1 and CDR2: MNHEY, SVGEGT. Written as DNA, the CDR3 is TGTGCCAGCAGGATCGGGACTAGCGGGGGGTACGAGCAGCACTTC. It translates to CASRIGTSGGYEQHF.

CDR3 in amino acids: CASSYRQGPTGELFF. The CDR3 coding sequence is TGTGCCAGTAGCTACAGACAAGGACCCACCGGGGAGCTGTTTTTT. The chain links TRBV9 to TRBJ2-2; no firm D call. The CDR3 is 15 amino acids. V lost 8 bases and J lost 4, with 18 bases in between. In germline, CDR1 is SGDLS, CDR2 YYNGEE.

V gene TRBV5-1 combines with J gene TRBJ1-1; 9 bases fit TRBD1. Germline lookup yields CDR1 SGHRS and CDR2 YFSETQ. Unmatched junction bases numbered 5, after V lost 4 bases and J lost 1 base. CDR3 size: 15 residues. The CDR3 loop is CASSPMDRGNTEAFF. DNA for the CDR3: TGCGCCAGCAGCCCTATGGACAGGGGGAACACTGAAGCTTTCTTT.

The chain couples TRBV7-3 to TRBJ2-2; D might be TRBD1 (6 bases). The CDR3 is made up of 15 amino acids. V gave up 5 bases and J gave up 5 bases, with 15 bases separating them. CDR1 is SGHTA and CDR2 is FQGTGA in the germline V gene. The DNA of the CDR3 is TGTGCCAGCAGCCCACAGGGTGTTTGGACCGGGGAGCTGTTTTTT. It yields the protein CASSPQGVWTGELFF.

The genes are TRBV12-3 or TRBV12-4 and TRBJ2-1; 9 positions agree with TRBD1. CDR3 length equals 13 residues. J gave up 5 bases and V 10 bases, and 6 bases lay outside the gene matches. CDR3 sequence reads: CATTGGLDNEQFF. In nucleotides, the CDR3 is TGTGCCACCACAGGGGGCTTGGACAATGAGCAGTTCTTC.

The chain couples TRBV20-1 to TRBJ1-1; 9 bases match TRBD1. The CDR3 totals 17 residues. Germline loops: CDR1 DFQATT, CDR2 SNEGSKA (reference sequence). The V and J ends lost 1 base and 5 bases, in that order; junction bases with no gene match: 14. CDR3 nucleotide sequence: TGCAGTGCTAGAGGCTTGAGACCGGGACAGGGCTTAACTGAAGCTTTCTTT. Translated, it gives CSARGLRPGQGLTEAFF.

This sequence joins TRBV30 and TRBJ1-4; 7 bases match TRBD1. J gave up 6 bases and V 5 bases, and 9 bases lay outside the gene matches. There are 14 residues in the CDR3. CDR1 is GTSNPN, CDR2 SVGIG, per germline (reference sequence). CDR3 sequence: CAWGSGGGDEKLFF. CDR3 nucleotides: TGTGCCTGGGGTTCAGGGGGAGGGGATGAAAAACTGTTTTTT.

This clonotype was counted only a few times. The CDR3 DNA reads as TGTGCCAGCAGCCGACAGGGGTCCAAGTGGGGCGAGCAGTACGTC. Translation gives CASSRQGSKWGEQYV. The genes are TRBV11-2 and TRBJ2-7, with 8 bases matching TRBD1. CDR3 size: 15 residues. Germline V gene data show CDR1 as SGHAT and CDR2 as FQNNGV. V lost 5 bases, J lost 6 bases, and 12 bases stayed unmatched.

This clonotype was recorded a few times. The chain joins TRBV7-2 to TRBJ2-5, with D perhaps assigned TRBD1 or TRBD2 (7 bases each). Germline V gene sequence: CDR1 SGHTA, CDR2 FQGNSA. The CDR3 covers 14 residues. Trimming shortened V by 2 bases and J by 4 bases, and 11 bases separated the two germline ends. The CDR3 DNA reads TGTGCCAGCAGCTTACAGGGGGGGAGAGAGACCCAGTACTTC. Its translation: CASSLQGGRETQYF.

V gene TRBV6-5 combines with J gene TRBJ1-2; D is uncertain. The germline V gene encodes CDR1 MNHEY and CDR2 SVGAGI. This CDR3 has 18 residues. V was clipped by 6 bases and J by 3 bases, with 26 bases between them. CDR3 nucleotides: TGTGCCAGCAGCCGACTACCGATTGTGGGGAAGGCTGACTATGGCTACACCTTC. This sequence encodes CASSRLPIVGKADYGYTF.

V is TRBV28 and J is TRBJ2-5, with D possibly matching TRBD2 (5 bases). Trimming left V 10 bases short and J 5 bases short, with 17 bases between. The V gene's germline CDR1 is MDHEN and CDR2 SYDVKM. The CDR3 runs 13 residues. The CDR3 loop is CANARGPTETQYF. DNA for the CDR3: TGTGCCAACGCACGCGGGCCCACGGAGACCCAGTACTTC.

This clonotype was found a few times. The rearrangement uses TRBV13 and TRBJ2-1; D is perhaps TRBD1 (6 bases). From germline, CDR1 is PRHDT and CDR2 FYEKMQ (reference sequence). V lost 0 bases, J lost 6 bases, and 15 bases lay in between. The CDR3 has 16 amino acids. The CDR3 loop reads CASSLGLGGRFNEQFF. CDR3 coding DNA: TGTGCCAGCAGCTTAGGCCTAGGGGGTAGGTTCAATGAGCAGTTCTTC.

V and J are TRBV4-3 and TRBJ2-2; D gene unclear. V gave up 4 bases and J gave up 4 bases, with 13 bases separating them. The germline V gene encodes CDR1 LGHNA and CDR2 YSLEER. The CDR3 is 15 amino acids. The chain's CDR3 is CASSPRATGTGELFF. As DNA, the CDR3 is TGCGCCAGCAGCCCCAGAGCGACGGGCACCGGGGAGCTGTTTTTT.